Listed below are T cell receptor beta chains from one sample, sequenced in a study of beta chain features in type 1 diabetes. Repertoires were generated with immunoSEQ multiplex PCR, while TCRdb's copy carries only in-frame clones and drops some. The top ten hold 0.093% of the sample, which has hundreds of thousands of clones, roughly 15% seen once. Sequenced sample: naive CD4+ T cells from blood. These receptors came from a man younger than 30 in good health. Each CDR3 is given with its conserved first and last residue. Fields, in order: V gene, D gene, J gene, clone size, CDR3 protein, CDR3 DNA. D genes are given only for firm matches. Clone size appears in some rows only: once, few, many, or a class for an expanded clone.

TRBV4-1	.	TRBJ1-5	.	CASRPSWAEDQPQHF	TGCGCCAGCAGACCCAGTTGGGCGGAGGATCAGCCCCAGCATTTT
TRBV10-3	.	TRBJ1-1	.	CAGQTNTEAFF	TGTGCCGGCCAGACGAACACTGAAGCTTTCTTT
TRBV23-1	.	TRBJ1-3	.	CASGNPRESSGNTIYF	TGCGCCAGCGGAAACCCTCGGGAAAGCTCTGGAAACACCATATATTTT
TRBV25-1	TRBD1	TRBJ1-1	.	CASSEPGTGVNTEAFF	TGTGCCAGCAGTGAACCCGGGACAGGGGTGAACACTGAAGCTTTCTTT
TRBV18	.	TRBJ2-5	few	CASSPTGPGRVDQYF	TGTGCCAGCTCACCAACTGGCCCGGGCAGGGTGGACCAGTACTTC
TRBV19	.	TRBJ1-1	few	CASSPSMAPEAFF	TGTGCCAGTAGCCCCTCAATGGCCCCTGAAGCTTTCTTT
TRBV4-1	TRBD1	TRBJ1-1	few	CASSQGPGTGGLNTEAFF	TGCGCCAGCAGCCAAGGTCCCGGGACAGGAGGGCTGAACACTGAAGCTTTCTTT
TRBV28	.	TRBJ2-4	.	CASSLRRDENIQYF	TGTGCCAGCAGTTTGCGACGGGACGAAAACATTCAGTACTTC
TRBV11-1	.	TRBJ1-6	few	CASSPAQGIYSPLHF	TGTGCCAGCAGCCCGGCCCAGGGGATCTATTCACCCCTCCACTTT
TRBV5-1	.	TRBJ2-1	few	CASSLRDASSYNEQFF	TGCGCCAGCAGCTTGAGGGACGCCAGCTCCTACAATGAGCAGTTCTTC
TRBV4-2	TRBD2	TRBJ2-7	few	CASSQDRQLAVYEQYF	TGTGCCAGCAGCCAAGATCGGCAGCTAGCGGTGTACGAGCAGTACTTC
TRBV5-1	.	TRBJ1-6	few	CASSLAGNRYNSPLHF	TGCGCCAGCAGCTTGGCAGGGAATCGCTATAATTCACCCCTCCACTTT
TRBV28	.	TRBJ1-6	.	CASSFGQTYNSPLHF	TGTGCCAGCAGTTTTGGGCAGACTTATAATTCACCCCTCCACTTT
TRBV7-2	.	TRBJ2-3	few	CASSSRESRDTQYF	TGTGCCAGCAGCTCCCGGGAGTCGAGAGATACGCAGTATTTT
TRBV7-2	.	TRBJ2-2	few	CASSLAVSDTGELFF	TGTGCCAGCAGCTTAGCGGTTTCGGACACCGGGGAGCTGTTTTTT
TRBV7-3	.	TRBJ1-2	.	CASSPNGVGYTF	TGTGCCAGCAGCCCGAATGGTGTAGGCTACACCTTC
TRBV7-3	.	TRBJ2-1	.	CASRKGAPVYNEQFF	TGTGCCAGCAGGAAGGGAGCGCCGGTCTACAATGAGCAGTTCTTC
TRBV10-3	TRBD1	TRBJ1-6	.	CASTGTGYNSPLHF	TGTGCCAGTACCGGGACAGGGTATAATTCACCCCTCCACTTT
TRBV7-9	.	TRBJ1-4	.	CASSRGQEEKLFF	TGTGCCAGCAGCCGGGGGCAAGAAGAAAAACTGTTTTTT
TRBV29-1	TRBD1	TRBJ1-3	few	CSVTRQGAFSGNTIYF	TGCAGCGTTACAAGACAGGGGGCTTTTTCTGGAAACACCATATATTTT
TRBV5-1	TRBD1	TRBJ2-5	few	CASSSDRGQYF	TGCGCCAGCAGCTCCGACAGGGGCCAGTACTTC
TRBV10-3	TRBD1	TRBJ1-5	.	CAISTGGWNQPQHF	TGTGCCATCAGCACAGGGGGCTGGAATCAGCCCCAGCATTTT
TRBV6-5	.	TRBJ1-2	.	CASSYRRTVYGYTF	TGTGCCAGCAGTTACCGACGGACAGTCTATGGCTACACCTTC
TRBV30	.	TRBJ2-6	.	CAWIPGTRANVLTF	TGTGCCTGGATTCCCGGGACAAGGGCCAACGTCCTGACTTTC
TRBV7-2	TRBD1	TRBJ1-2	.	CASSTPIGTAAYGYTF	TGTGCCAGCAGCACTCCTATAGGGACAGCTGCCTATGGCTACACCTTC
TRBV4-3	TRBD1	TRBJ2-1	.	CASSPGQTAYNEQFF	TGCGCCAGCAGCCCGGGACAGACGGCCTACAATGAGCAGTTCTTC
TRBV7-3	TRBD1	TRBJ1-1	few	CASSWTGRDTEAFF	TGTGCCAGCAGCTGGACAGGGAGAGACACTGAAGCTTTCTTT
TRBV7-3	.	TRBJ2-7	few	CASSLSSGQNYEQYF	TGTGCCAGCAGCTTATCCTCAGGTCAGAACTACGAGCAGTACTTC
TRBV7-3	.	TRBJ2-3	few	CASSPGSYSTDTQYF	TGTGCCAGCAGCCCGGGGAGTTATAGCACAGATACGCAGTATTTT
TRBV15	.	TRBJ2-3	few	CATSRGGVTDTQYF	TGTGCCACCAGCAGAGGGGGGGTCACAGATACGCAGTATTTT
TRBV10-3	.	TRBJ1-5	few	CAISETGGQSSQPQHF	TGTGCCATCAGTGAAACCGGTGGACAGAGTAGTCAGCCCCAGCATTTT
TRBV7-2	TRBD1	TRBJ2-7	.	CASSLSSGGEQYF	TGTGCCAGCAGCTTATCTTCAGGGGGCGAGCAGTACTTC
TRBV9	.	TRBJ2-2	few	CASSVRQAEGGELFF	TGTGCCAGCAGCGTGAGGCAGGCTGAGGGCGGGGAGCTGTTTTTT
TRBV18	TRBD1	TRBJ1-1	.	CASSPQEGAPLGTEAFF	TGTGCCAGCTCACCGCAAGAGGGGGCACCCCTTGGCACTGAAGCTTTCTTT
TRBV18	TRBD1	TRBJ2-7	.	CASSPAGQGFYEQYF	TGTGCCAGCTCACCAGCAGGACAGGGGTTCTACGAGCAGTACTTC
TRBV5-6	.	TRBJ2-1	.	CASSTFYSYNEQFF	TGTGCCAGCAGCACATTTTACTCCTACAATGAGCAGTTCTTC
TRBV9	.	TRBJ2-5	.	CASARSPGGEETQYF	TGTGCCAGCGCTAGATCTCCTGGAGGAGAAGAGACCCAGTACTTC
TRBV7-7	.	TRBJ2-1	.	CASSFPDRGEQFF	TGTGCCAGCAGCTTTCCCGACCGGGGTGAGCAGTTCTTC
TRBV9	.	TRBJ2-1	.	CASSVGPNPYNEQFF	TGTGCCAGCAGCGTAGGGCCCAACCCCTACAATGAGCAGTTCTTC
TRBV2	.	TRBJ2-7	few	CATAGQGRAYEQYF	TGTGCCACAGCGGGGCAGGGGAGAGCCTACGAGCAGTACTTC
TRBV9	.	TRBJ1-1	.	CASTPQGHSNTEAFF	TGTGCCAGCACCCCCCAGGGACACTCGAACACTGAAGCTTTCTTT
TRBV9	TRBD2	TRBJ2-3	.	CASSDELAGATDTQYF	TGTGCCAGCAGCGATGAGCTAGCGGGAGCAACAGATACGCAGTATTTT
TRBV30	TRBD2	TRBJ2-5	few	CAGTSGKEETQYF	TGTGCCGGCACTAGCGGGAAGGAGGAGACCCAGTACTTC
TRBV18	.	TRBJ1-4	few	CASSPDQGGTNEKLFF	TGTGCCAGCTCACCGGATCAAGGGGGGACTAATGAAAAACTGTTTTTT
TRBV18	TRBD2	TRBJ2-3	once	CASSPLLAGVSTDTQYF	TGTGCCAGCTCACCACTTCTAGCGGGAGTTAGCACAGATACGCAGTATTTT
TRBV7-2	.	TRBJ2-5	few	CASSLASTRGETQYF	TGTGCCAGCAGCTTAGCGTCGACTAGAGGGGAGACCCAGTACTTC
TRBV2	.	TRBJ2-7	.	CASSFSSYEQYF	TGTGCCAGCAGTTTTTCGTCTTACGAGCAGTACTTC
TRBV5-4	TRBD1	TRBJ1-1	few	CASSAGTGRMGTEAFF	TGTGCCAGCAGCGCCGGGACAGGGCGTATGGGAACTGAAGCTTTCTTT
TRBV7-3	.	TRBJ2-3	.	CASSFRGSADTQYF	TGTGCCAGCAGCTTTCGGGGAAGCGCAGATACGCAGTATTTT
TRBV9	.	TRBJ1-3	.	CASSVDRRGNTIYF	TGTGCCAGCAGCGTAGATCGCCGTGGAAACACCATATATTTT
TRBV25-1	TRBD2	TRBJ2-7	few	CASSEWRVRLAGVDEQYF	TGTGCCAGCAGTGAATGGAGAGTAAGGCTAGCGGGAGTGGACGAGCAGTACTTC
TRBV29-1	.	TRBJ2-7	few	CSARRGWDEQYF	TGCAGCGCTCGTCGGGGGTGGGACGAGCAGTACTTC
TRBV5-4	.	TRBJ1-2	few	CASSLDTGIEGYTF	TGTGCCAGCAGCTTGGATACAGGGATAGAAGGCTACACCTTC
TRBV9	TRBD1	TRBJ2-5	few	CASSLGTGGETQYF	TGTGCCAGCAGCCTCGGGACAGGGGGGGAGACCCAGTACTTC
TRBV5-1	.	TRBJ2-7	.	CASSAPGSNSYEQYF	TGCGCCAGCAGCGCTCCGGGGTCGAATTCCTACGAGCAGTACTTC
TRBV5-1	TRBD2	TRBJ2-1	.	CASSLGPGLASYNEQFF	TGCGCCAGCAGCTTGGGGCCCGGACTAGCGTCATACAATGAGCAGTTCTTC
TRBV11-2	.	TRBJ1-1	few	CASSQMRVAFF	TGTGCCAGCAGCCAGATGAGGGTGGCTTTCTTT
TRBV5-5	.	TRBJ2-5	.	CASTLEETQYF	TGTGCCAGCACCCTCGAAGAGACCCAGTACTTC
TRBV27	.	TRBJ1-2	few	CASSAYGTADYGYTF	TGTGCCAGCAGCGCTTATGGGACGGCGGACTATGGCTACACCTTC
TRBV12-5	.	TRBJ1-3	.	CASGFTGLVGFGNTIYF	TGTGCTAGTGGTTTCACAGGGCTGGTCGGTTTTGGAAACACCATATATTTT